The 20 T cell receptor beta chains presented below share a single source sample, sequenced in a study of cytomegalovirus exposure and HLA in healthy donors. The PCR employed 60 Vbeta primers together with 13 Jbeta primers. Some clones are missing from TCRdb's copy, which holds only in-frame ones; the method was immunoSEQ multiplex PCR. The sample holds about 190,000 clones; 65% to 85% are singletons and the top ten take less than 2%. The sequencing input was PBMCs. The receptors were sampled from a woman in her late teens or twenties in good health and CMV-seronegative.

This sequence joins TRBV6-6 and TRBJ1-1, with TRBD1 matching 8 bases. Trimming at V came to 6 bases and at J to 2 bases, leaving 5 bases not matched to a gene. The CDR3 length is 14 residues. Germline CDR1 is MNHNY and CDR2 is SVGAGI (reference sequence). The CDR3 DNA is TGTGCCAGCAGGAAGACAGGGGTAAACACTGAAGCTTTCTTT. It is translated as CASRKTGVNTEAFF.

This chain joins TRBV6-5 and TRBJ1-1; possibly TRBD1 for D (6 bases). Germline lookup yields CDR1 MNHEY and CDR2 SVGAGI. Deletions cut 7 bases from V and 1 base from J, with 16 bases between. The CDR3 consists of 15 residues. The CDR3 DNA sequence: TGTGCCAGCAACAGCCCCTACAGGGAGAACACTGAAGCTTTCTTT. It encodes CASNSPYRENTEAFF.

The DNA of the CDR3 is TGTGCCAGCAGTTACTCGAGTCGGACAGATACGCAGTATTTT. This sequence encodes CASSYSSRTDTQYF. This chain connects TRBV6-5 to TRBJ2-3, with no clear D. The CDR3 is made up of 14 amino acids. V lost 0 bases and J lost 3, with 7 bases in between. Germline assignment: CDR1 MNHEY and CDR2 SVGAGI.

This clone was detected a few times. The chain joins TRBV9 to TRBJ1-2; 11 bases map to TRBD1. This CDR3 is 14 amino acids long. Trimming took 0 bases from V and 8 from J; bases not matched to a gene: 3. CDR1 and CDR2 (germline): SGDLS, YYNGEE. CDR3 sequence reads: CASSVGGQGAGYTF. The CDR3 bases are TGTGCCAGCAGCGTAGGAGGACAGGGGGCCGGCTACACCTTC.

The J gene is TRBJ2-7, the V gene TRBV6-5; 8 positions agree with TRBD1. CDR1 MNHEY and CDR2 SVGAGI come from the germline V gene. The J segment lost 7 bases and the V segment lost 2 bases, leaving 10 bases of the junction unmatched. The CDR3 has 15 amino acids. CDR3 bases: TGTGCCAGCAGTTACACCCTAGGACAGGGAAAAGAGCAGTACTTC. Its translation: CASSYTLGQGKEQYF.

The V gene is TRBV9, the J gene TRBJ2-3; D might be TRBD2 (6 bases). There are 15 residues in the CDR3. The germline CDR1 and CDR2 sequences are SGDLS and YYNGEE. V was shortened by 3 bases and J by 4 bases, with 15 bases between the two germline ends. The DNA of the CDR3 is TGTGCCAGCAGCGCGAGGACTATTAGTTCAGATACGCAGTATTTT. Its protein product is CASSARTISSDTQYF.

The chain employs TRBV27 and TRBJ1-6; 7 bases are shared with TRBD1. V gave up 2 bases and J gave up 11 bases; unmatched junction bases: 9. Germline CDR1 MNHEY, CDR2 SMNVEV (reference sequence). The CDR3 runs 15 residues. The CDR3 sequence: CASSLTEGATAPLHF. In nucleotides, the CDR3 is TGTGCCAGCAGTTTAACTGAGGGGGCTACTGCACCCCTCCACTTT.

The chain combines TRBV6-5 with TRBJ2-3; 7 nucleotides align to TRBD1. CDR1 and CDR2 (germline): MNHEY, SVGAGI. CDR3 length: 16 amino acids. Trimming cost V 2 bases and J 0 bases; bases outside gene matches: 5. The CDR3 bases are TGTGCCAGCAGTTACCGAGGGGGCATAAGCACAGATACGCAGTATTTT. Its protein is CASSYRGGISTDTQYF.

The chain carries TRBV5-4 and TRBJ1-3; no firm D call. Germline CDR1 SGHNT, CDR2 YYREEE (reference sequence). This CDR3 comprises 14 residues. With 2 bases removed from V and 4 bases from J, the gap between germline ends came to 10 bases. CDR3 in DNA: TGTGCCAGCAGCTTACCAGGTTCCGGAAACACCATATATTTT. Its protein is CASSLPGSGNTIYF.

This chain links TRBV27 with TRBJ2-7; no firm D call. V was shortened by 1 base and J by 4 bases, with 11 bases between the two germline ends. The CDR3 runs to 14 residues. Looked up from germline, CDR1 is MNHEY and CDR2 is SMNVEV (reference sequence). The CDR3 reads CASSLLSRKYEQYF. The CDR3 nucleotides are TGTGCCAGCAGTTTATTGAGCCGAAAATACGAGCAGTACTTC.

The chain is built from TRBV5-1 and TRBJ2-2, with 8 bases lining up with TRBD2. Germline CDR1 reads SGHRS; CDR2 reads YFSETQ. With V trimmed by 4 bases and J by 4 bases, 3 bases remained unmatched. The CDR3 loop spans 14 amino acids. The CDR3 spells CASSTGGGTGELFF. The CDR3 coding sequence is TGCGCCAGCAGCACCGGGGGGGGCACCGGGGAGCTGTTTTTT.

The rearrangement joins TRBV29-1 to TRBJ2-6, with D perhaps TRBD1 (6 bases). CDR3 length: 13 residues. CDR1 is SQVTM and CDR2 is ANQGSEA in the germline V gene. Trimming pared 6 bases from V and 4 bases from J, leaving 10 bases between. The CDR3 coding sequence is TGCAGCGTGAGGACAGCAGGGGCCAACGTCCTGACTTTC. Its protein product is CSVRTAGANVLTF.

The CDR3 sequence: CATTRTWDRGSGGYTF. As DNA, the CDR3 is TGTGCCACCACTAGGACATGGGACAGGGGGTCGGGTGGCTACACCTTC. The rearrangement links TRBV27 to TRBJ1-2, with TRBD1 matching over 11 bases. Germline CDR1 and CDR2: MNHEY and SMNVEV (reference sequence). Trimming cost V 10 bases and J 7 bases; bases outside gene matches: 17. The CDR3 covers 16 residues.

This chain links TRBV29-1 with TRBJ2-3; TRBD1 aligns across 9 bases. Germline V CDR1 and CDR2: SQVTM, ANQGSEA. V lost 4 bases to trimming and J lost 2 bases; unmatched junction nucleotides: 10. This CDR3 has 16 amino acids. The chain's CDR3 is CSVAIDRGASTDTQYF. The CDR3 bases are TGCAGCGTTGCCATCGACAGGGGGGCCTCCACAGATACGCAGTATTTT.

This clone was observed a single time. The chain is built from TRBV25-1 and TRBJ2-5; D not certain. Trimming took 4 bases from V and 3 from J, leaving 9 bases between them. The germline gives CDR1 MGHDK, CDR2 SYGVNS. The CDR3 is 13 residues long. The CDR3 DNA is TGTGCCAGCAGTGCCTGGAGAGAAGAGACCCAGTACTTC. Residues: CASSAWREETQYF. The complete variable domain, with remaining parts taken from reference TRBV25-1 and TRBJ2-5, reads EADIYQTPRYLVIGTGKKITLECSQTMGHDKMYWYQQDPGMELHLIHYSYGVNSTEKGDLSSESTVSRIRTEHFPLTLESARPSHTSQYLCASSAWREETQYFGPGTRLLVL.

The rearrangement uses TRBV16 and TRBJ1-6; D is undetermined. From germline, CDR1 is KGHSY and CDR2 FQNENV. The CDR3 length is 16 residues. V lost 3 bases and J lost 4, with 13 bases in between. The chain's CDR3 is CASSQSREGYNSPLHF. DNA of the CDR3: TGTGCCAGCAGCCAGTCCCGCGAGGGTTATAATTCACCCCTCCACTTT.

This clone was counted a few times. V gene TRBV30 combines with J gene TRBJ2-3; 14 positions agree with TRBD2. This CDR3 contains 19 residues. With 0 bases clipped from V and 0 bases from J, the junction kept 8 bases outside the gene matches. The germline V gene has CDR1 GTSNPN and CDR2 SVGIG (reference sequence). CDR3 region: CAWSVYTGLAGGSTDTQYF. For the CDR3, the DNA is TGTGCCTGGAGTGTCTACACAGGACTAGCGGGAGGAAGCACAGATACGCAGTATTTT.

The rearrangement links TRBV5-4 to TRBJ2-7; TRBD1 agrees at 10 bases. V was clipped by 6 bases and J by 1 base; unmatched bases: 7. Germline lookup yields CDR1 SGHNT and CDR2 YYREEE (reference sequence). The CDR3 is 15 residues long. CDR3: CASTVDRGRSYEQYF. Written as DNA, the CDR3 is TGTGCCAGCACCGTCGACAGGGGGCGATCCTACGAGCAGTACTTC.

The chain is built from TRBV6-6 and TRBJ1-2; D remains ambiguous. The CDR3 contains 14 residues. V dropped 0 bases and J dropped 2 bases, with 7 bases sitting between them. Germline V gives CDR1 MNHNY, CDR2 SVGAGI (reference sequence). CDR3 protein: CASSYSMSNYGYTF. DNA for the CDR3: TGTGCCAGCAGTTACTCGATGAGCAACTATGGCTACACCTTC.

The rearrangement uses TRBV20-1 and TRBJ2-1, with 7 bases that match TRBD1. The CDR3 length is 11 residues. V gave up 3 bases and J gave up 10 bases; unmatched junction bases: 3. Germline loops: CDR1 DFQATT, CDR2 SNEGSKA (reference sequence). CDR3 sequence reads: CSASPDREQFF. The CDR3 coding sequence is TGCAGTGCTAGTCCGGACAGGGAGCAGTTCTTC.